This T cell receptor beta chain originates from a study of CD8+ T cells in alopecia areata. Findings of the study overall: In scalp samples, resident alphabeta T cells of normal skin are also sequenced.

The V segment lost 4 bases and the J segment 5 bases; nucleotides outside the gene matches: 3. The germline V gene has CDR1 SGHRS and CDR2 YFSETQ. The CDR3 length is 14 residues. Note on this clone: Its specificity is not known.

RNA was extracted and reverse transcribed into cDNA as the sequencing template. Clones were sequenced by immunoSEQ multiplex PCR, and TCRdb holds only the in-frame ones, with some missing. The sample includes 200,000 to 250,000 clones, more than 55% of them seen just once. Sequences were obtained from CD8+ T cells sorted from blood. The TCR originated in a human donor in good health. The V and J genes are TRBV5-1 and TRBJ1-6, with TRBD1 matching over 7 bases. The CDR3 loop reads CASSIDRDNSPLHF. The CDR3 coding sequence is TGCGCCAGCAGCATAGACAGGGATAATTCACCCCTCCACTTT.